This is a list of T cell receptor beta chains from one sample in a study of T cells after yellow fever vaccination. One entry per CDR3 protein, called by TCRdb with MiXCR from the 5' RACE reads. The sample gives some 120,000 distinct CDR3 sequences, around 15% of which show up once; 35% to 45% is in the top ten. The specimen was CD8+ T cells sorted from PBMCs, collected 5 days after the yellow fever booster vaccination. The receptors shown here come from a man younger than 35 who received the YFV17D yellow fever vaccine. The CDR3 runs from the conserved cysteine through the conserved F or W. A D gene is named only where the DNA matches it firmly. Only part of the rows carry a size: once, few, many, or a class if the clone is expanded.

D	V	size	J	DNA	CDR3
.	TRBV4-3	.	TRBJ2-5	TGCGCCAGCAGCCAAGAGCTCATCGACGTGGGGCAAGAGACCCAGTACTTC	CASSQELIDVGQETQYF
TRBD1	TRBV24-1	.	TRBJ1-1	TGTGCCACCAGACAGGGGGCTCGGACTGAAGCTTTCTTT	CATRQGARTEAFF
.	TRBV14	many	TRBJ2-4	TGTGCCAGCAGCCATGTGGAGGACATAGCCAAAAACATTCAGTACTTC	CASSHVEDIAKNIQYF
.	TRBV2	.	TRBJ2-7	TGTGCCAGCAGTGAAAATCCGGGCTACGAGCAGTACTTC	CASSENPGYEQYF
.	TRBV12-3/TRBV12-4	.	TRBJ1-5	TGTGCCAGCAGTTTCGGAGGGGGTGGGCCCCAGCATTTT	CASSFGGGGPQHF
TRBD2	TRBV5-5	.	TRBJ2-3	TGTGCCAGCAGCCTATTGGCGGGGGGCCTATCTAGCACAGATACGCAGTATTTT	CASSLLAGGLSSTDTQYF
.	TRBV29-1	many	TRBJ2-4	TGCAGCGTTGAAGATCTGGGGCCCAAAAACATTCAGTACTTC	CSVEDLGPKNIQYF
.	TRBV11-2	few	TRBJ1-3	TGTGCCAGCAGTTCCAGGACAACGCACTCTGGAAACACCATATATTTT	CASSSRTTHSGNTIYF
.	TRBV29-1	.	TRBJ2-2	TGCAGCACAACGGTCCTCCGGGAGCTGTTTTTT	CSTTVLRELFF
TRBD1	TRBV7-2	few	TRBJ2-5	TGTGCCAGCAGCTTAATCGCGTCTAACAGGGGCGAGACCCAGTACTTC	CASSLIASNRGETQYF
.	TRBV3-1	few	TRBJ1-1	TGTGCCAGCAGCCTCCTGAAGGCTACCACTGAAGCTTTCTTT	CASSLLKATTEAFF
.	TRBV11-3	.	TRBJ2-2	TGTGCCAGCAGCTTAGAATACGCCGGGGAGCTGTTTTTT	CASSLEYAGELFF
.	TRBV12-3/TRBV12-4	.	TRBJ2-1	TGTGCCAGCAGAGGACTCTTAACTGAGCAGTTCTTC	CASRGLLTEQFF
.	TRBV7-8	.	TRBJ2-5	TGTGCCAGCAGCTTGGCCGGAAACGCCCAGTACTTC	CASSLAGNAQYF
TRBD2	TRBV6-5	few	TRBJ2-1	TGTGCCAGCAGTTACTCGTCGGGGGGGTCCCATGAGCAGTTCTTC	CASSYSSGGSHEQFF
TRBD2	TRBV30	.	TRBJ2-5	TGTGCCTGGCAAACTAGCGGGGGCTACCAAGAGACCCAGTACTTC	CAWQTSGGYQETQYF
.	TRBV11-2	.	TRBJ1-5	TGTGCCAGCAGCCTCGTCCCCGGGTTGGATCAGCCCCAGCATTTT	CASSLVPGLDQPQHF
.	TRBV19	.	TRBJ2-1	TGTGCCAGTAGATCGGGCTTGAATGAGCAGTTCTTC	CASRSGLNEQFF
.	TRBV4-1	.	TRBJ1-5	TGCGCCAGCAGCCCAGGACCGGGTATTCAGCCCCAGCATTTT	CASSPGPGIQPQHF
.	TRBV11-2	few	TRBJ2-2	TGTGCCAGCAGTCGAGCCGGGTGGACCGGGGAGCTGTTTTTT	CASSRAGWTGELFF
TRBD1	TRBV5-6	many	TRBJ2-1	TGTGCCAGCAGCTTCGGCGACAGGGCCTACAATGAGCAGTTCTTC	CASSFGDRAYNEQFF
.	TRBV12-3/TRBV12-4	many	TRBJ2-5	TGTGCCAGCAGTTTTGGGCTAGCCCGAAGGACCCAGTACTTC	CASSFGLARRTQYF
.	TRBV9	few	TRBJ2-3	TGTGCCAGCAGCCCAATCTACAATACGCAGTATTTT	CASSPIYNTQYF